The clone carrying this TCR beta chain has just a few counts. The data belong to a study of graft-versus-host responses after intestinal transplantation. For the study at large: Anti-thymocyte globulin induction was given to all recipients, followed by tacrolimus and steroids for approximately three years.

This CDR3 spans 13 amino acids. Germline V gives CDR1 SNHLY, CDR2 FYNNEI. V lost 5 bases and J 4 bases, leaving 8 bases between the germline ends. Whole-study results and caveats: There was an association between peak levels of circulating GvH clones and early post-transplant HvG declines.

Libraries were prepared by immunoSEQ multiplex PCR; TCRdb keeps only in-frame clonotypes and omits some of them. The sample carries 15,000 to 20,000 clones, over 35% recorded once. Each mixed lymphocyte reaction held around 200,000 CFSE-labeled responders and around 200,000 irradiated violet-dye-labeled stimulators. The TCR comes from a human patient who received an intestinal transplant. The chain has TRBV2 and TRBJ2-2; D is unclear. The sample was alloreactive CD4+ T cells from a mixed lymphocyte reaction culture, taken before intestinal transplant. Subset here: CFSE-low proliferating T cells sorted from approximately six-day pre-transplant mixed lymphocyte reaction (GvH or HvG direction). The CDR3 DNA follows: TGTGCCAGCAGTACAGAGATCACCGGGGAGCTGTTTTTT. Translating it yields CASSTEITGELFF.